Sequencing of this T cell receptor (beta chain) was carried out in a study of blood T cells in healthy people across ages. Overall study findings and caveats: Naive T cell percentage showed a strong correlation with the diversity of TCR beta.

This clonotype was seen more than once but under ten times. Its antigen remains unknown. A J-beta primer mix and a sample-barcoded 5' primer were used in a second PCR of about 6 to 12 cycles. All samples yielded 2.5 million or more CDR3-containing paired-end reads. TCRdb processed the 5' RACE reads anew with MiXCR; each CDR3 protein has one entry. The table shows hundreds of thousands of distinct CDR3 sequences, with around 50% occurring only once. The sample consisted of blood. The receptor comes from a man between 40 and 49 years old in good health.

DNA for the CDR3: TGTGCCAGCAGCACCGGACTAGCGGGAGTCTACGAGCAGTACTTC. Encoded protein: CASSTGLAGVYEQYF. The gene calls are TRBV7-2 and TRBJ2-7; 13 bases are a match to TRBD2. This CDR3 region has 15 residues. The trim removed 5 bases at V and 3 bases at J, leaving 4 bases unmatched. Germline CDR1 is SGHTA and CDR2 is FQGNSA.